This T cell receptor (beta chain) stems from a study of T cell responses to AZD1222 COVID-19 vaccine. The germline V gene has CDR1 SGHTA and CDR2 FQGNSA. Deletions cut 1 base from V and 3 bases from J, with 10 bases between. The CDR3 length is 15 residues. Sequencing used immunoSEQ multiplex PCR; TCRdb keeps in-frame clones, though not all of them. The sample shows about 130,000 clones, roughly 93% of them seen only once. The TCR originated in an adult in good health. Sequenced here: peripheral blood, sampled on day 0 of AZD1222 vaccination. The genes are TRBV7-2 and TRBJ1-5; D ambiguous. The CDR3 bases are TGTGCCAGCAGCTTAGATGGCGGGTACAATCAGCCCCAGCATTTT. Translating gives CASSLDGGYNQPQHF.